This TCR beta chain was found in a study of human T cells and chemical hapten exposure. About the study: Small discrepancies in pooled library volume mainly accounted for the varying TCR yields per sample.

As handled by the study authors: With a range of roughly 23,224 to 690,600, the median per sample was roughly 95,000 TCRs. TCRdb re-called the RACE reads through MiXCR, storing one row per CDR3 protein. V and J calls and clone size were set by TCRdb, not the authors. The table includes around 180,000 distinct CDR3 sequences, under 35% detected once. This clonotype has only a few counts. Specified time point: pre-sensitization, week 0. Indicated treatment: therapeutic diphenylcyclopropenone sensitization with weekly scalp DPC. Each donor was an alopecia patient between 18 and 70 years of age who qualified for DPC. The study extracted total RNA from unfractionated whole blood. The sample here was whole blood, taken in connection with sensitization to the hapten diphenylcyclopropenone (DPC). The TCR sequence derives from a woman in her twenties or thirties with alopecia areata. Some clones in this sample may be carry-over from other donors' samples.

In nucleotides, the CDR3 is TGCGCCAGCAGTGAGGGCCAGGCGGACACTGAAGCTTTCTTT. This codes for CASSEGQADTEAFF. The rearrangement uses TRBV10-2 and TRBJ1-1; no clear D gene. CDR1 is WSHSY, CDR2 SAAADI, per germline. With 2 bases removed from V and 3 bases from J, the gap between germline ends came to 10 bases. The CDR3 consists of 14 residues.